This T cell receptor beta chain emerged from a study of spatial heterogeneity in lung cancer. From the 5' RACE reads, TCRdb called clonotypes with MiXCR, one entry per CDR3 protein. In the table there are 5,400 or so distinct CDR3 sequences, about a quarter of which are singletons. V was cut by 5 bases and J by 8 bases, with 17 bases left in between. Germline CDR1 is SGHTA and CDR2 is FQGNSA. CDR3 length: 14 amino acids. Documented time point: sample taken at primary tumor resection. Extraction of whole RNA from tumor, nontumor lung or frozen PBMC preceded unsorted sequencing. The material sequenced was PBMCs, taken at surgery. The receptor was isolated from a male donor with early-stage non-small cell lung cancer. V usage is TRBV7-2 and J usage is TRBJ2-3; D is unresolved. CDR3 nucleotides: TGTGCCAGCAGCCCCCGATTGACACAACTTACGCAGTATTTT. Protein product: CASSPRLTQLTQYF. Together with reference TRBV7-2 and TRBJ2-3, the CDR3 gives the full variable domain: GAGVSQSPSNKVTEKGKDVELRCDPISGHTALYWYRQSLGQGLEFLIYFQGNSAPDKSGLPSDRFSAERTGGSVSTLTIQRTQQEDSAVYLCASSPRLTQLTQYFGPGTRLTVL.